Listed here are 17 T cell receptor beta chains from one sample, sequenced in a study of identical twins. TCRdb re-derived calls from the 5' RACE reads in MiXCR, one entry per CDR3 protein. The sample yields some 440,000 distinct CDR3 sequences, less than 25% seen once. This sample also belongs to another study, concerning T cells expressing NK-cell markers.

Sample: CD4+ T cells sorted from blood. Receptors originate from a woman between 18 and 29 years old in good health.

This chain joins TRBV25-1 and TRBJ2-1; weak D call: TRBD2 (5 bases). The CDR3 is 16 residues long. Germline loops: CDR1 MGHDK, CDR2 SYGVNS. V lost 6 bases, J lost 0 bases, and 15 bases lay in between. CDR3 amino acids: CASSTTLASSYNEQFF. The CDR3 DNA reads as TGTGCCAGCAGCACCACCCTAGCAAGCTCCTACAATGAGCAGTTCTTC.

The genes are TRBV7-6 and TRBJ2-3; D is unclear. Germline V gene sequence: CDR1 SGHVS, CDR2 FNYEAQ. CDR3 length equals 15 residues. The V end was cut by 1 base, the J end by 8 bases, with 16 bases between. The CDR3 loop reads CASSLERSKVATQYF. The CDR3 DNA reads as TGTGCCAGCAGCTTAGAACGAAGCAAGGTCGCTACGCAGTATTTT. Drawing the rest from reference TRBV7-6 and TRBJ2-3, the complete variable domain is GAGVSQSPRYKVTKRGQDVALRCDPISGHVSLYWYRQALGQGPEFLTYFNYEAQQDKSGLPNDRFSAERPEGSISTLTIQRTEQRDSAMYRCASSLERSKVATQYFGPGTRLTVL.

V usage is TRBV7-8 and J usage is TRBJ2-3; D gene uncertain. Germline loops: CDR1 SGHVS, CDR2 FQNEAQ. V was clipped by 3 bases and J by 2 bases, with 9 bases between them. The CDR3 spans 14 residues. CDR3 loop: CASSFFGYTDTQYF. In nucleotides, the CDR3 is TGTGCCAGCAGCTTTTTCGGGTACACAGATACGCAGTATTTT.

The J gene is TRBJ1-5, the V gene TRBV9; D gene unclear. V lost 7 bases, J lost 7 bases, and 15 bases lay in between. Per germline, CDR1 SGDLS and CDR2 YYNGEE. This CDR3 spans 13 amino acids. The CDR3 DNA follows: TGTGCCAGCGGGGAGGGTTTGGAACAGCCCCAGCATTTT. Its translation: CASGEGLEQPQHF.

CDR3 sequence (DNA): TGTGCCAGCAGCGTAGCACATCCGGGCGGCGGGGAGCTGTTTTTT. Translating it yields CASSVAHPGGGELFF. The chain joins TRBV9 to TRBJ2-2; no clear D. Germline CDR1 reads SGDLS; CDR2 reads YYNGEE. The CDR3 totals 15 residues. V was trimmed by 0 bases and J by 7 bases, leaving 13 bases between them.

CDR3 nucleotides: TGTGCCAGCAGCCGGAGGAGCGGAATTGAAGCTTTCTTT. This sequence encodes CASSRRSGIEAFF. The chain has TRBV3-1 and TRBJ1-1; no clear D gene. The CDR3 spans 13 residues. V was trimmed by 4 bases and J by 7 bases, leaving 13 bases between them. The germline gives CDR1 LGHDT, CDR2 YNNKEL (reference sequence). The complete variable domain, with remaining parts taken from reference TRBV3-1 and TRBJ1-1, reads DTAVSQTPKYLVTQMGNDKSIKCEQNLGHDTMYWYKQDSKKFLKIMFSYNNKELIINETVPNRFSPKSPDKAHLNLHINSLELGDSAVYFCASSRRSGIEAFFGQGTRLTVV.

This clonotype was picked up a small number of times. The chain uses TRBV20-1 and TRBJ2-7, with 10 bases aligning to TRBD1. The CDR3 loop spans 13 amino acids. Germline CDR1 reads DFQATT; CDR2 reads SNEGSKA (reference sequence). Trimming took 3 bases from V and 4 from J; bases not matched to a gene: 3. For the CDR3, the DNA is TGCAGTGCTAGGGGACAGGGGTCGTACGAGCAGTACTTC. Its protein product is CSARGQGSYEQYF.

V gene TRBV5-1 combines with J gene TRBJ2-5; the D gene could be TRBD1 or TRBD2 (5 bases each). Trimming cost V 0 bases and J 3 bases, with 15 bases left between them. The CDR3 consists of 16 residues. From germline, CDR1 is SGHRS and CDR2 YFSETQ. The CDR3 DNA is TGCGCCAGCAGCTTGGTAGGGACCTTCCGTGAAGAGACCCAGTACTTC. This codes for CASSLVGTFREETQYF.

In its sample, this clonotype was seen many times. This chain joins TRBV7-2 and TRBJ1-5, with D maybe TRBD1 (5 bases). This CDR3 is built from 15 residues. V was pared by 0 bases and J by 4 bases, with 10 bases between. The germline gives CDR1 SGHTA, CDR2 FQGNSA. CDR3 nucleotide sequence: TGTGCCAGCAGCTTAGCACCCGGGGGAAATCAGCCCCAGCATTTT. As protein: CASSLAPGGNQPQHF.

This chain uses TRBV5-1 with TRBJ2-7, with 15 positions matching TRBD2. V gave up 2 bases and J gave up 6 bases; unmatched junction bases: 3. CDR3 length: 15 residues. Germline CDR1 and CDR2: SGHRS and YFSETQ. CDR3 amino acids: CASSFGTSGRSEQYF. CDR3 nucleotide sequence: TGCGCCAGCAGCTTTGGGACTAGCGGGAGGTCCGAGCAGTACTTC.

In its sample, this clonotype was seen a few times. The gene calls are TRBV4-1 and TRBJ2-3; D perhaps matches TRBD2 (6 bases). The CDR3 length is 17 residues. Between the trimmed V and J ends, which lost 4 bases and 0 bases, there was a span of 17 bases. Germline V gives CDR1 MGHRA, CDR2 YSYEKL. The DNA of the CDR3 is TGCGCCAGCAGCCCCCCTTGGAGGGCGGCTAGCACAGATACGCAGTATTTT. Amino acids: CASSPPWRAASTDTQYF.

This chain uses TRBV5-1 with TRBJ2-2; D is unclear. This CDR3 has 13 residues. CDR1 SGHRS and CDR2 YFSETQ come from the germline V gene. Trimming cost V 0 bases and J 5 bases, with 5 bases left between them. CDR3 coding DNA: TGCGCCAGCAGCTTGGTTATGACCGGGGAGCTGTTTTTT. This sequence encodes CASSLVMTGELFF.

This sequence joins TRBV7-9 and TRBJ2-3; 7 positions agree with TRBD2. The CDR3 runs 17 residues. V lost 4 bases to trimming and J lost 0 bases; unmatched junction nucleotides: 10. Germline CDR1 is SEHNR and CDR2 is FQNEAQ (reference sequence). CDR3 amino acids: CASSSPLAGVSTDTQYF. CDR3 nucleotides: TGTGCCAGCAGCTCCCCGTTGGCGGGAGTGAGCACAGATACGCAGTATTTT.

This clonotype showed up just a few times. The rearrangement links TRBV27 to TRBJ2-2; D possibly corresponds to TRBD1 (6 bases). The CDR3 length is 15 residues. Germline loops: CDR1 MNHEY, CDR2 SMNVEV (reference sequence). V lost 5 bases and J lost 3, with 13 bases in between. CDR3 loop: CASSLQGIHTGELFF. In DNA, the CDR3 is TGTGCCAGCAGTCTGCAGGGGATCCACACCGGGGAGCTGTTTTTT.

The CDR3 sequence: CASSQTIMSNNYGYTF. The CDR3 coding sequence is TGTGCCAGCAGCCAGACGATCATGTCGAATAACTATGGCTACACCTTC. The rearrangement links TRBV4-2 to TRBJ1-2; D not certain. The germline gives CDR1 LGHNA, CDR2 YNFKEQ. Trimming left V 3 bases short and J 1 base short, with 15 bases between. The CDR3 covers 16 residues.

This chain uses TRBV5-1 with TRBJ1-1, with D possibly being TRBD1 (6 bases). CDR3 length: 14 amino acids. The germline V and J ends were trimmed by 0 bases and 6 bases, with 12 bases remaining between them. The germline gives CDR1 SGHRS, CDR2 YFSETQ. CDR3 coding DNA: TGCGCCAGCAGCTTGGTGTGGGGGGGCTCTGAAGCTTTCTTT. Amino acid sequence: CASSLVWGGSEAFF.

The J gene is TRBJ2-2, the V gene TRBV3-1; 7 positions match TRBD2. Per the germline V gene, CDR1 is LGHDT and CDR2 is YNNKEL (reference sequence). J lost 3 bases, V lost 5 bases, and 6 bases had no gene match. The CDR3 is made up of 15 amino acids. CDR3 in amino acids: CASSARTSDTGELFF. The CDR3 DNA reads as TGTGCCAGCAGCGCGAGAACTAGCGACACCGGGGAGCTGTTTTTT.